Listed below are T cell receptor beta chains from one sample, sequenced in a study of Graves' ophthalmopathy and Graves' hyperthyroidism. Each CDR3 protein is one row after TCRdb ran MiXCR on the multiplex PCR reads. The repertoire consists of around 670,000 distinct CDR3 sequences, with 40% occurring once and the leading ten covering 44%. Sequencing was carried out using peripheral blood. The receptors come from an adult man with Graves' ophthalmopathy. Both conserved end residues are part of each CDR3. The D gene is left open where the match is weak. Expanded clones get a size class; other rows say once, few or many, or leave the size out.

size	V	J	D	CDR3	DNA
few	TRBV7-2	TRBJ2-2	-	CASSLGSAIGGELFF	TGTGCCAGCAGCTTAGGATCCGCGATTGGCGGGGAGCTGTTTTTT
-	TRBV10-3	TRBJ1-4	-	CASSLGRATNEKLFF	TGTGCCAGCAGTTTGGGCCGAGCAACTAATGAAAAACTGTTTTTT
-	TRBV9	TRBJ1-5	TRBD1	CASSQTFLDRDNPEDQPQHF	TGTGCCAGCAGCCAAACCTTCCTGGACAGGGATAATCCGGAGGATCAGCCCCAGCATTTT
-	TRBV10-2	TRBJ2-7	-	CASSPLGAGEQYF	TGCGCCAGCAGTCCCCTGGGGGCGGGGGAGCAGTACTTC
many	TRBV7-6	TRBJ1-4	-	CASSRKGEKLFF	TGTGCCAGCAGTAGAAAAGGGGAAAAACTGTTTTTT
few	TRBV9	TRBJ2-2	TRBD1	CATSTGANTGELFF	TGTGCCACCTCGACAGGGGCAAACACCGGGGAGCTGTTTTTT
-	TRBV7-2	TRBJ1-2	-	CASSNEHNYGYTF	TGTGCCAGCAGCAACGAGCACAACTATGGCTACACCTTC
-	TRBV25-1	TRBJ2-2	-	CASSQDGRRDTGELFF	TGTGCCAGCAGCCAAGACGGGAGAAGGGACACCGGGGAGCTGTTTTTT
few	TRBV25-1	TRBJ1-2	-	CASSSGVINYGYTF	TGTGCCAGCAGCTCAGGGGTAATTAACTATGGCTACACCTTC
-	TRBV20-1	TRBJ2-2	TRBD1	CSARWGRQGAANTGELFF	TGCAGTGCTAGATGGGGAAGACAGGGGGCGGCAAACACCGGGGAGCTGTTTTTT
-	TRBV25-1	TRBJ2-2	TRBD2	CASSIRGLAVRTGELFF	TGTGCCAGTAGTATAAGGGGACTAGCGGTGAGGACCGGGGAGCTGTTTTTT
-	TRBV27	TRBJ2-5	-	CASRQDGGYQETQYF	TGTGCCAGCAGACAGGACGGGGGCTACCAAGAGACCCAGTACTTC
-	TRBV7-8	TRBJ1-1	TRBD1	CASTRAIGTGETEAFF	TGCGCCAGCACCCGCGCCATCGGGACAGGGGAAACTGAAGCTTTCTTT
many	TRBV7-9	TRBJ1-6	TRBD1	CASGQGAGSPLHF	TGTGCCAGCGGCCAGGGGGCAGGTTCACCCCTCCACTTT
once	TRBV29-1	TRBJ1-4	TRBD1	CSVGQRQGGEKLFF	TGCAGCGTTGGACAGCGCCAGGGGGGAGAAAAACTGTTTTTT
-	TRBV14	TRBJ2-7	-	CASSLGRRRGLDEQYF	TGTGCCAGCAGCCTGGGTCGCCGGAGGGGTCTGGACGAGCAGTACTTC
-	TRBV9	TRBJ2-7	-	CASSGTTGPNEQYF	TGTGCCAGCAGCGGGACGACAGGTCCTAATGAGCAGTACTTC
few	TRBV28	TRBJ2-7	TRBD2	CASGVTSTSSEQYF	TGTGCCAGCGGGGTGACTAGCACCTCCTCCGAGCAGTACTTC
-	TRBV24-1	TRBJ2-7	TRBD1	CASSQDQGQPYEQYF	TGCGCCAGCAGCCAAGATCAGGGACAGCCCTACGAGCAGTACTTC
many	TRBV4-2	TRBJ1-6	-	CASSQQGNSPLHF	TGTGCCAGCAGCCAACAGGGTAATTCACCCCTCCACTTT
few	TRBV29-1	TRBJ2-5	-	CSVPFRQPLILQETQYF	TGCAGCGTCCCATTCAGACAGCCCCTTATCCTTCAAGAGACCCAGTACTTC
-	TRBV20-1	TRBJ2-7	-	CSALSATSYEQYF	TGCAGTGCCTTGAGTGCCACCTCCTACGAGCAGTACTTC
many	TRBV7-9	TRBJ2-7	-	CASSFSSPYEQYF	TGTGCCAGCAGCTTCTCCTCGCCCTACGAGCAGTACTTC
few	TRBV6-6	TRBJ2-2	-	CASRTQSNTGELFF	TGTGCCAGCAGGACTCAATCGAACACCGGGGAGCTGTTTTTT
many	TRBV10-3	TRBJ2-7	TRBD2	CAISEVSGGNEQYF	TGTGCCATCAGTGAGGTTAGCGGGGGTAACGAGCAGTACTTC
-	TRBV20-1	TRBJ1-2	TRBD1	CSALTGSDGYTF	TGCAGTGCACTGACAGGGTCGGATGGCTACACCTTC
many	TRBV7-3	TRBJ1-1	TRBD1	CASSFLPTGEAFF	TGTGCCAGCAGCTTCCTCCCGACAGGGGAGGCTTTCTTT
-	TRBV12-3/TRBV12-4	TRBJ1-5	-	CASSGTPPGRSQHF	TGTGCCAGCAGTGGGACACCCCCGGGGAGGTCCCAGCATTTT
-	TRBV7-9	TRBJ1-2	-	CASSSSGRIGGYTF	TGTGCCAGCAGCTCCTCCGGCAGGATCGGTGGCTACACCTTC
-	TRBV2	TRBJ2-7	-	CASSYPSGGSLFSEQYF	TGTGCCAGCAGCTACCCCTCCGGTGGGAGTCTCTTCTCCGAGCAGTACTTC
-	TRBV9	TRBJ1-3	TRBD1	CASSQLPSGQGVGSSGNTIYF	TGTGCCAGCAGCCAACTTCCGTCGGGACAGGGGGTTGGAAGCTCTGGAAACACCATATATTTT
few	TRBV19	TRBJ1-6	-	CASNEGPYNSPLHF	TGTGCCAGTAACGAAGGCCCCTATAATTCACCCCTCCACTTT
many	TRBV19	TRBJ2-6	TRBD1	CASSGQGVAGANVLTF	TGTGCCAGCAGCGGACAGGGGGTAGCTGGGGCCAACGTCCTGACTTTC
few	TRBV19	TRBJ1-5	-	CASSLGNGPLNQPQHF	TGTGCCAGTAGTTTAGGGAATGGACCGCTCAATCAGCCCCAGCATTTT
many	TRBV29-1	TRBJ1-4	-	CSVEDRGGQGLFF	TGCAGCGTTGAAGATCGTGGGGGCCAGGGACTGTTTTTT
-	TRBV9	TRBJ2-7	-	CARDSSLYYEQYF	TGTGCTAGAGATTCGTCACTTTACTACGAGCAGTACTTC
-	TRBV10-2	TRBJ2-7	-	CASSEGGTNEQYF	TGCGCCAGCAGTGAGGGGGGAACGAACGAGCAGTACTTC
-	TRBV20-1	TRBJ2-5	-	CSPRESQETQYF	TGCAGCCCACGGGAGTCCCAAGAGACCCAGTACTTC
-	TRBV4-1	TRBJ2-5	-	CASSQRGARDQETQYF	TGCGCCAGCAGCCAGAGGGGGGCTCGGGACCAAGAGACCCAGTACTTC
-	TRBV7-9	TRBJ1-4	-	CASSLDTSYEKLFF	TGCGCCAGCAGCCTGGACACGTCCTATGAAAAACTGTTTTTT
many	TRBV19	TRBJ1-3	-	CASSLQRSNTIYF	TGTGCCAGTAGCCTCCAGAGAAGTAACACCATATATTTT
many	TRBV19	TRBJ1-1	-	CASSSAGMNTEAFF	TGTGCCAGTAGTTCGGCAGGCATGAACACTGAAGCTTTCTTT
once	TRBV19	TRBJ2-3	TRBD1	CASSVRGTGTDTQYF	TGTGCCAGTAGTGTCAGGGGGACAGGCACAGATACGCAGTATTTT
-	TRBV10-1	TRBJ1-1	-	CASRGQLMNTEAFF	TGCGCCAGCAGGGGGCAGCTTATGAACACTGAAGCTTTCTTT
-	TRBV6-6	TRBJ1-2	TRBD1	CAISSSGTGRGYTF	TGTGCCATCAGCTCCTCGGGGACAGGACGCGGCTACACCTTC
many	TRBV10-3	TRBJ1-5	-	CAISETQVGEQPQHF	TGTGCCATCAGTGAGACTCAGGTAGGGGAGCAGCCCCAGCATTTT
many	TRBV7-9	TRBJ1-6	-	CASSFVTDNSPLHF	TGTGCCAGCAGCTTCGTCACCGATAATTCACCCCTCCACTTT
-	TRBV25-1	TRBJ1-6	-	CASSEASGTHAPLHF	TGTGCCAGCAGTGAAGCCTCCGGGACGCACGCACCCCTCCACTTT
-	TRBV20-1	TRBJ2-7	TRBD1	CSASVPGGPYEQYF	TGCAGTGCTAGTGTGCCAGGGGGCCCCTACGAGCAGTACTTC
many	TRBV20-1	TRBJ1-2	-	CSAREAYGYTF	TGCAGTGCTAGAGAAGCCTATGGCTACACCTTC
-	TRBV29-1	TRBJ1-6	-	CSSYRDSPLHF	TGCAGCTCGTACAGGGACTCACCCCTCCACTTT
many	TRBV29-1	TRBJ1-2	TRBD1	CSVDTGTGRAYGYTF	TGCAGCGTTGACACCGGGACAGGAAGGGCCTATGGCTACACCTTC
many	TRBV7-9	TRBJ1-3	-	CASSLISSGNTIYF	TGTGCCAGCAGCTTAATCTCCTCTGGAAACACCATATATTTT
-	TRBV25-1	TRBJ2-2	-	CASSARAGGNTGELFF	TGTGCCAGCAGTGCTAGGGCCGGGGGCAACACCGGGGAGCTGTTTTTT
once	TRBV18	TRBJ1-5	-	CASSWNPPDLVNQPQHF	TGTGCCAGCTCTTGGAACCCTCCAGACCTCGTAAATCAGCCCCAGCATTTT